Sequencing of this TCR beta chain was carried out in a study of neurological immune-mediated disorders. Study-level results: The greatest degree of TCR clonal expansion was observed in HTLV-1-associated myelopathy, with the lowest in multiple sclerosis, below that of healthy controls.

The CDR3 is 15 amino acids. J gave up 5 bases and V 2 bases, and 7 bases lay outside the gene matches. Germline values: CDR1 SSHAT, CDR2 FNYEAQ (reference sequence). This clonotype was recorded many times. The antigen is undetermined. A 10-nucleotide random UMI tagged transcripts in template-switch 5'RACE cDNA synthesis. In each sequencing run, over 180 million TCR-beta sequences were generated from 15-18 subjects. One entry per CDR3 protein, called by TCRdb with MiXCR from the 5' RACE reads. The table records roughly 60,000 distinct CDR3 sequences, roughly an eighth of them present only once. Material for sequencing was PBMCs. The receptor comes from a man in his fifties or sixties in good health. The chain has TRBV7-7 and TRBJ2-5; 8 positions agree with TRBD2. CDR3 nucleotides: TGTGCCAGCAGCTTACGGCGGGGGGCCGGGGAGACCCAGTACTTC. Translated, it gives CASSLRRGAGETQYF.